This T cell receptor beta chain was sequenced for a study of OX40 agonist ivuxolimab in advanced cancers. Libraries were prepared by immunoSEQ multiplex PCR; TCRdb keeps only in-frame clonotypes and omits some of them. The table lists about 82,000 clones, roughly 85% of them singletons. Researchers took blood at baseline, on cycle 4 day 1, and on cycle 7 day 1. This TCR derives from an adult with an advanced solid tumor such as melanoma, head and neck, liver or kidney cancer. The sample consisted of CD4+ or CD8+ T cells sorted from blood, taken in a trial of the OX40 agonist ivuxolimab.

CDR3 protein: CASSGHGSRGDTQYF. The CDR3 bases are TGTGCCAGCAGCGGGCACGGTTCCCGGGGGGATACGCAGTATTTT. The chain is built from TRBV5-6 and TRBJ2-3, with D possibly matching TRBD2 (6 bases). Germline-derived CDR1 and CDR2 are SGHDT and YYEEEE. V was clipped by 4 bases and J by 6 bases, with 18 bases between them. This CDR3 has 15 residues.